The 20 T cell receptor beta chains presented below share a single source sample, sequenced in a study of cytomegalovirus exposure and HLA in healthy donors. Libraries were prepared by immunoSEQ multiplex PCR; TCRdb keeps only in-frame clonotypes and omits some of them. Of around 200,000 clones detected, around 80% appear once; the ten largest clones hold 0.95% to 1.5%. Sequenced: PBMCs. The receptors originated from a woman aged 30 to 39 in good health and CMV-seronegative.

The rearrangement uses TRBV7-9 and TRBJ1-3; TRBD1 aligns across 8 bases. The CDR3 covers 16 residues. V shed 5 bases and J 4 bases; nucleotides not matched to a gene: 10. Germline loops: CDR1 SEHNR, CDR2 FQNEAQ (reference sequence). CDR3 loop: CASSPRDRGVGNTIYF. The DNA for the CDR3 is TGTGCCAGCAGCCCTCGAGACAGGGGTGTGGGAAACACCATATATTTT.

The gene calls are TRBV6-5 and TRBJ2-7; the D is unclear. The CDR3 is 14 amino acids. The V and J ends lost 0 bases and 0 bases respectively, with 6 bases between them. Germline CDR1 MNHEY, CDR2 SVGAGI. Here the CDR3 reads CASSYSIVSYEQYF. CDR3 DNA sequence: TGTGCCAGCAGTTACTCGATAGTCTCCTACGAGCAGTACTTC.

This clone was detected only once. This chain connects TRBV6-6 to TRBJ1-6, with 7 bases matching TRBD1. Losses at the gene ends were 6 bases for V and 7 bases for J; bases not matched to a gene: 9. CDR3 size: 15 residues. Germline V gene data show CDR1 as MNHNY and CDR2 as SVGAGI (reference sequence). The CDR3 spells CASSRTQGGNSPLHF. CDR3 bases: TGTGCCAGCAGCAGGACCCAGGGGGGAAATTCACCCCTCCACTTT.

The chain combines TRBV6-5 with TRBJ1-1; D unclear. The CDR3 is made up of 13 amino acids. V was clipped by 5 bases and J by 5 bases, with 12 bases between them. The germline CDR1 and CDR2 sequences are MNHEY and SVGAGI. The CDR3 here is CASSEGPWTEAFF. CDR3 in DNA: TGTGCCAGCAGTGAGGGCCCGTGGACTGAAGCTTTCTTT.

The chain uses TRBV27 and TRBJ1-1; a possible D gene is TRBD1 (5 bases). Looked up from germline, CDR1 is MNHEY and CDR2 is SMNVEV (reference sequence). The CDR3 has 16 residues. V was trimmed by 3 bases and J by 5 bases, leaving 19 bases between them. CDR3 DNA: TGTGCCAGCAGTTTCCGAGCTGCAGGGAAGGGGACTGAAGCTTTCTTT. Translated: CASSFRAAGKGTEAFF.

This chain joins TRBV7-3 and TRBJ2-1, with 10 positions matching TRBD1. Trimming cost V 5 bases and J 15 bases; bases outside gene matches: 10. CDR1 is SGHTA, CDR2 FQGTGA, per germline. The CDR3 totals 13 residues. The CDR3: CASSVGRQGAVFF. CDR3 coding DNA: TGTGCCAGCAGCGTTGGAAGACAGGGGGCGGTGTTCTTC.

This clone appeared a few times. This rearrangement joins TRBV10-3 to TRBJ1-4, with 8 bases matching TRBD1. Germline-derived CDR1 and CDR2 are ENHRY and SYGVKD. V lost 0 bases, J lost 7 bases, and 7 bases stayed unmatched. There are 16 residues in the CDR3. This chain's CDR3 is CAISESWTGSGEKLFF. In nucleotides, the CDR3 is TGTGCCATCAGTGAGTCGTGGACAGGGTCAGGTGAAAAACTGTTTTTT.

This clone was recorded once. The same CDR3 can be traced to other DNA sequences in this sample. This chain connects TRBV30 to TRBJ1-2; D ambiguous. V dropped 2 bases and J dropped 8 bases, with 15 bases sitting between them. Germline CDR1 is GTSNPN and CDR2 is SVGIG (reference sequence). CDR3 length: 13 amino acids. The CDR3 is CAWSPGPGKGYTF. The CDR3 nucleotides are TGTGCCTGGAGTCCCGGACCCGGGAAAGGCTACACCTTC.

The chain joins TRBV14 to TRBJ1-1; weak D call: TRBD1 (6 bases). The germline CDR1 and CDR2 sequences are SGHDN and FVKESK. V was trimmed by 0 bases and J by 5 bases, leaving 13 bases between them. CDR3 length: 15 residues. The CDR3 bases are TGTGCCAGCAGCCAAGATGTGGGCAGGGGAACTGAAGCTTTCTTT. Protein sequence: CASSQDVGRGTEAFF.

The gene calls are TRBV9 and TRBJ2-3, with a possible D match to TRBD1 (5 bases). Trimming stripped 3 bases from V and 3 bases from J, with 8 bases between. The CDR3 runs to 13 residues. Germline CDR1 and CDR2: SGDLS and YYNGEE. The CDR3 loop is CASSAGPTDTQYF. The CDR3 DNA reads as TGTGCCAGCAGCGCAGGGCCTACAGATACGCAGTATTTT.

This chain joins TRBV5-1 and TRBJ2-1; perhaps TRBD2 as D (5 bases). CDR1 is SGHRS, CDR2 YFSETQ, per germline. V gave up 5 bases and J gave up 1 base, with 10 bases separating them. This CDR3 contains 14 residues. CDR3 region: CASSDGLSYNEQFF. The CDR3 bases are TGCGCCAGCAGTGACGGACTTTCCTACAATGAGCAGTTCTTC.

The chain carries TRBV29-1 and TRBJ1-1; possibly TRBD1 for D (5 bases). V lost 5 bases and J 4 bases, leaving 14 bases between the germline ends. CDR1 is SQVTM, CDR2 ANQGSEA, per germline. The CDR3 extends over 13 amino acids. In nucleotides, the CDR3 is TGCAGCGTTAGAGTCCAGGGTGGCACTGAAGCTTTCTTT. This translates into CSVRVQGGTEAFF. The variable domain in full, completed from reference TRBV29-1 and TRBJ1-1, reads SAVISQKPSRDICQRGTSLTIQCQVDSQVTMMFWYRQQPGQSLTLIATANQGSEATYESGFVIDKFPISRPNLTFSTLTVSNMSPEDSSIYLCSVRVQGGTEAFFGQGTRLTVV.

The V call is TRBV27, the J call TRBJ1-5; TRBD1 aligns across 8 bases. CDR1 and CDR2 (germline): MNHEY, SMNVEV (reference sequence). CDR3 size: 15 residues. The V segment lost 6 bases and the J segment 2 bases; nucleotides outside the gene matches: 6. CDR3 coding DNA: TGTGCCAGCAGATCCCAGGGGGCTGGCAATCAGCCCCAGCATTTT. Amino acid sequence: CASRSQGAGNQPQHF.

This sequence joins TRBV7-8 and TRBJ1-3, with D possibly TRBD1 on 5 matching bases. CDR3 length: 15 residues. Trimming removed 0 bases at V and 4 bases at J, with 10 bases between. Per the germline V gene, CDR1 is SGHVS and CDR2 is FQNEAQ. The CDR3 DNA follows: TGTGCCAGCAGCTTAGCCGGACAAGCCGGAAACACCATATATTTT. Protein product: CASSLAGQAGNTIYF.

A note on this clone: The junction differs from germline at one of its ends, possibly a read error. The rearrangement uses TRBV4-1 and TRBJ2-3; 15 bases fit TRBD2. Germline V lookup: CDR1 MGHRA, CDR2 YSYEKL. The CDR3 has 14 residues. The CDR3 nucleotides read TGCGCCAGCAGCCTCACCTCGGGACTAGCGGGGGGTCTTTGG. This gives the protein CASSLTSGLAGGLW.

This clone was observed a few times. The chain employs TRBV6-1 and TRBJ1-6; D not certain. Deletions cut 6 bases from V and 11 bases from J, with 11 bases between. Germline V gene sequence: CDR1 MNHNS, CDR2 SASEGT. CDR3 length equals 12 residues. CDR3 region: CASRPGSTPLHF. CDR3 sequence (DNA): TGTGCCAGCAGGCCCGGGTCGACACCCCTCCACTTT.

V gene TRBV6-4 combines with J gene TRBJ2-3; D gene uncertain. The CDR3 is 15 residues long. Trimming pared 5 bases from V and 5 bases from J, leaving 17 bases between. The germline V gene has CDR1 MRHNA and CDR2 SNTAGT. CDR3 residues: CASSPALYLGDTQYF. As DNA, the CDR3 is TGTGCCAGCAGTCCAGCGCTCTACTTGGGAGATACGCAGTATTTT.

This chain joins TRBV5-1 and TRBJ2-1, with D tentatively TRBD2 (9 bases). The CDR3 contains 20 residues. The V end lost 4 bases, the J end lost 14 bases, and 40 bases lay between the germline ends. The germline V gene encodes CDR1 SGHRS and CDR2 YFSETQ. CDR3 loop: CASSGAGQGANAAPGLAEFF. CDR3 DNA sequence: TGCGCCAGCAGCGGGGCCGGGCAGGGGGCGAACGCTGCTCCGGGACTAGCTGAGTTCTTC.

CDR3 sequence reads: CASKAGSGINEQFF. DNA of the CDR3: TGTGCCAGCAAGGCCGGGAGCGGGATCAATGAGCAGTTCTTC. V usage is TRBV2 and J usage is TRBJ2-1; 7 nucleotides match TRBD2. The CDR3 totals 14 residues. Germline CDR1 and CDR2: SNHLY and FYNNEI. The V gene end was trimmed by 7 bases and the J gene end by 6 bases; junction bases not matched to a gene: 9.

The chain carries TRBV6-1 and TRBJ1-5; D is unresolved. CDR3 length equals 13 residues. Germline V gene data show CDR1 as MNHNS and CDR2 as SASEGT. The V end lost 7 bases, the J end lost 6 bases, and 13 bases lay between the germline ends. The CDR3 loop is CASKSTPGQPQHF. The CDR3 region has the DNA TGTGCCAGCAAGTCGACCCCGGGTCAGCCCCAGCATTTT.